This T cell receptor (beta chain) was documented in a study of T cells in Graves' hyperthyroidism and ophthalmopathy. Germline trimming cut 1 base from V and 4 bases from J; bases unmatched to any gene: 9. Germline V lookup: CDR1 SGHAT, CDR2 FQNNGV. The CDR3 sequence is 16 residues long. The table lists this clonotype with many counts. It was RNA transcripts that yielded the amplified TCR beta CDR3 regions. Primed by the HTBI set, a first-round RT-PCR was run on the TCR CDR3. TCRdb reanalysed the multiplex PCR reads using MiXCR and keeps one entry per CDR3 protein. The repertoire holds 270,000 or so distinct CDR3 sequences, with approximately 14% as singletons.

The chain uses TRBV11-2 and TRBJ2-5, with TRBD1 identical over 7 bases. The receptor comes from a woman aged 45-60 years with Graves' hyperthyroidism that later progressed to Graves' ophthalmopathy. Specimen: blood. The DNA of the CDR3 is TGTGCCAGCAGCTTAGTTTCAGGGGGAATAAGAGAGACCCAGTACTTC. As protein: CASSLVSGGIRETQYF.